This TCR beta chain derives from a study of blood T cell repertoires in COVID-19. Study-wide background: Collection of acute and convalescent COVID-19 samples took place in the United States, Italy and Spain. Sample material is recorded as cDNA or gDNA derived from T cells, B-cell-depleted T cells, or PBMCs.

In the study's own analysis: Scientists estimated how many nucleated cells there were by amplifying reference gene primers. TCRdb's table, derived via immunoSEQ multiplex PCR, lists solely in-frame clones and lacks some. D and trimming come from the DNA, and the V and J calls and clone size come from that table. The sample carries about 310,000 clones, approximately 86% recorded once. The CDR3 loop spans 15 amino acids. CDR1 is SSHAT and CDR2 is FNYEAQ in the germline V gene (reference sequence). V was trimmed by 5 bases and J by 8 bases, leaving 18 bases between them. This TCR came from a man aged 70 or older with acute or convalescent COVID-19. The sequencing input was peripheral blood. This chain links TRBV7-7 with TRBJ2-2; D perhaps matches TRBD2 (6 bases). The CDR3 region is CASSPGGFRSGELFF. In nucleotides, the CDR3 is TGTGCCAGCAGCCCAGGAGGGTTTCGGTCTGGGGAGCTGTTTTTT.